This section outlines one TCR beta chain sequence together with its context. Its antigen remains unknown. This record comes from a study of T cell responses to AZD1222 COVID-19 vaccine. General study findings and limits: Within unmutated variant regions lay the reported targets of nearly half of spike-specific TCRs.

CDR1 MGHRA and CDR2 YSYEKL come from the germline V gene. CDR3 length equals 15 residues. Unmatched junction bases numbered 3, after V lost 3 bases and J lost 4 bases. The protocol was immunoSEQ multiplex PCR, while the TCRdb copy is restricted to in-frame clones and leaves out a portion. Of about 140,000 clones in the sample, 85% to 95% were seen once. The chain uses TRBV4-1 and TRBJ2-3, with 11 nucleotides matching TRBD2. Specimen: peripheral blood, collected after recovery from COVID-19. The TCR originated in an adult who had recovered from COVID-19. In nucleotides, the CDR3 is TGCGCCAGCAGCCAGACGGGACTAGCGGCAGATACGCAGTATTTT. Translation: CASSQTGLAADTQYF.